The 24 T cell receptor beta chains reported below all come from one sample, sequenced in a study of blood T cell repertoires in COVID-19. The assay was immunoSEQ multiplex PCR, and TCRdb's table has in-frame clones only and misses some. The sample has about 160,000 clones, roughly 82% seen once; the top ten hold 6.5% to 8.5%. The sample comprised peripheral blood. Every receptor here comes from a woman in her thirties or forties with COVID-19, enrolled during active disease.

J is TRBJ2-1 and V is TRBV11-2; a weak D match, TRBD1 (6 bases). The CDR3 is 18 amino acids. V lost 0 bases, J lost 0 bases, and 15 bases lay in between. Germline V gene data show CDR1 as SGHAT and CDR2 as FQNNGV. CDR3 region: CASSLDPGQLSSYNEQFF. The CDR3 DNA follows: TGTGCCAGCAGCTTAGACCCAGGACAGTTAAGCTCCTACAATGAGCAGTTCTTC.

This chain uses TRBV24-1 with TRBJ2-3, with 7 positions matching TRBD1. Germline trimming cut 2 bases from V and 0 bases from J; bases unmatched to any gene: 1. This CDR3 has 15 residues. Germline CDR1 is KGHDR and CDR2 is SFDVKD. This chain's CDR3 is CATSDSGQSTDTQYF. The CDR3 region has the DNA TGTGCCACCAGTGATTCGGGACAGAGCACAGATACGCAGTATTTT.

The V gene is TRBV4-2, the J gene TRBJ2-2; 9 bases are shared with TRBD2. Per germline, CDR1 LGHNA and CDR2 YNFKEQ. The J segment lost 4 bases and the V segment lost 0 bases, leaving 3 bases of the junction unmatched. This CDR3 comprises 16 residues. CDR3 coding DNA: TGTGCCAGCAGCCAAGATTCAGCGGGGGGCACCGGGGAGCTGTTTTTT. This translates into CASSQDSAGGTGELFF.

The chain recombines TRBV6-1 with TRBJ2-3; 10 bases match TRBD2. The CDR3 is 15 amino acids. Trimming cost V 0 bases and J 4 bases; bases outside gene matches: 1. In germline, CDR1 is MNHNS, CDR2 SASEGT. CDR3 DNA: TGTGCCAGCAGTGAAGCTAGCGGGGGGCCAGATACGCAGTATTTT. Translation: CASSEASGGPDTQYF.

The chain couples TRBV18 to TRBJ1-3; D gene unclear. Germline CDR1 KGHSH, CDR2 LQKENI. The CDR3 is 15 amino acids. V lost 1 base to trimming and J lost 0 bases, with 7 bases between them. CDR3 sequence (DNA): TGTGCCAGCTCACCACGTTCCTTCTCTGGAAACACCATATATTTT. The encoded protein is CASSPRSFSGNTIYF.

This chain uses TRBV28 with TRBJ2-5; TRBD1 matches 10 bases. The length of the CDR3 is 13 residues. Germline trimming cut 2 bases from V and 12 bases from J; bases unmatched to any gene: 6. Germline V gene sequence: CDR1 MDHEN, CDR2 SYDVKM. The CDR3 region is CASSLTTGTGEYF. The CDR3, as DNA: TGTGCCAGCAGTTTAACAACCGGGACAGGGGAGTACTTC.

This rearrangement joins TRBV4-2 to TRBJ1-4, with 7 bases aligning to TRBD1. CDR3 length: 15 amino acids. J lost 3 bases, V lost 3 bases, and 4 bases had no gene match. The V gene's germline CDR1 is LGHNA and CDR2 YNFKEQ. The CDR3 reads CASSQGGTANEKLFF. As DNA, the CDR3 is TGTGCCAGCAGCCAGGGCGGGACAGCTAATGAAAAACTGTTTTTT.

This clone was seen a handful of times. The chain has TRBV7-8 and TRBJ2-1; no firm D call. Looked up from germline, CDR1 is SGHVS and CDR2 is FQNEAQ. The CDR3 has 15 amino acids. Trimming cost V 0 bases and J 4 bases, with 10 bases left between them. The CDR3 nucleotides read TGTGCCAGCAGCTTAGCGTTGGCCTCGTACAATGAGCAGTTCTTC. Translated: CASSLALASYNEQFF.

This chain joins TRBV7-8 and TRBJ1-3; 7 bases are a match to TRBD1. The CDR3 totals 17 residues. Germline trimming cut 1 base from V and 3 bases from J; bases unmatched to any gene: 9. Per the germline V gene, CDR1 is SGHVS and CDR2 is FQNEAQ. CDR3 nucleotides: TGTGCCAGCAGCTTAGGGGACAGTTTACTACGTGGAAACACCATATATTTT. Its protein is CASSLGDSLLRGNTIYF.

The chain uses TRBV7-2 and TRBJ2-3, with a possible D match to TRBD1 (6 bases). Germline V gives CDR1 SGHTA, CDR2 FQGNSA. The CDR3 runs to 14 residues. V was shortened by 6 bases and J by 6 bases, with 16 bases between the two germline ends. The CDR3 coding sequence is TGTGCCAGCAGGATACAGGGCTTGGCGGATACGCAGTATTTT. It is translated as CASRIQGLADTQYF.

This sequence joins TRBV10-3 and TRBJ1-1, with no clear D. The V end was cut by 4 bases, the J end by 0 bases, with 6 bases between. This CDR3 has 13 amino acids. The germline gives CDR1 ENHRY, CDR2 SYGVKD. CDR3 loop: CAISGNMNTEAFF. The CDR3, as DNA: TGTGCCATCAGTGGAAACATGAACACTGAAGCTTTCTTT.

The chain joins TRBV7-9 to TRBJ1-5, with TRBD1 matching over 7 bases. CDR3 length: 15 amino acids. The V and J ends lost 6 bases and 1 base, in that order; junction bases with no gene match: 6. Germline lookup yields CDR1 SEHNR and CDR2 FQNEAQ (reference sequence). The CDR3 is CASSRQGGSNQPQHF. DNA for the CDR3: TGTGCCAGCAGTCGACAGGGTGGAAGCAATCAGCCCCAGCATTTT. Together with reference TRBV7-9 and TRBJ1-5, the CDR3 gives the full variable domain: DTGVSQNPRHKITKRGQNVTFRCDPISEHNRLYWYRQTLGQGPEFLTYFQNEAQLEKSRLLSDRFSAERPKGSFSTLEIQRTEQGDSAMYLCASSRQGGSNQPQHFGDGTRLSIL.

This clone was seen more than once but under ten times. J is TRBJ1-2 and V is TRBV14; 8 nucleotides agree with TRBD1. The germline V gene has CDR1 SGHDN and CDR2 FVKESK. Germline trimming cut 4 bases from V and 8 bases from J; bases unmatched to any gene: 6. The CDR3 consists of 13 residues. As DNA, the CDR3 is TGTGCCAGCAGCCGAGGACAGGGTTGGGGCTACACCTTC. As protein: CASSRGQGWGYTF. The full variable domain, completed using reference TRBV14 and TRBJ1-2, is EAGVTQFPSHSVIEKGQTVTLRCDPISGHDNLYWYRRVMGKEIKFLLHFVKESKQDESGMPNNRFLAERTGGTYSTLKVQPAELEDSGVYFCASSRGQGWGYTFGSGTRLTVV.

The chain uses TRBV5-4 and TRBJ2-3; 13 bases line up with TRBD2. This CDR3 is built from 19 residues. CDR1 SGHNT and CDR2 YYREEE come from the germline V gene (reference sequence). Trimming took 4 bases from V and 4 from J; bases not matched to a gene: 15. CDR3 nucleotide sequence: TGTGCCAGCAGCCCGCCCGGGACTAGCGGGATAAGAGCGGCAGATACGCAGTATTTT. It encodes CASSPPGTSGIRAADTQYF.

The rearrangement uses TRBV13 and TRBJ2-3; perhaps TRBD2 as D (6 bases). Trimming took 3 bases from V and 8 from J, leaving 6 bases between them. The CDR3 has 11 residues. The germline CDR1 and CDR2 sequences are PRHDT and FYEKMQ (reference sequence). CDR3: CASSLRGTQYF. Written as DNA, the CDR3 is TGTGCCAGCAGCTTGCGGGGTACGCAGTATTTT. Based on the CDR3 plus reference TRBV13 and TRBJ2-3, the full variable domain is AAGVIQSPRHLIKEKRETATLKCYPIPRHDTVYWYQQGPGQDPQFLISFYEKMQSDKGSIPDRFSAQQFSDYHSELNMSSLELGDSALYFCASSLRGTQYFGPGTRLTVL.

V is TRBV11-3 and J is TRBJ2-2, with 9 bases matching TRBD1. The CDR3 loop spans 15 amino acids. CDR1 is SGHNT, CDR2 YENEEA, per germline. After removal of 0 bases from V and 7 bases from J, the junction contained 3 bases not matched to a gene. CDR3 residues: CASSLDGTGYGELFF. The CDR3 DNA is TGTGCCAGCAGCTTAGACGGGACAGGGTACGGGGAGCTGTTTTTT.

The chain is built from TRBV2 and TRBJ1-2; D unclear. CDR1 and CDR2 from the germline V gene are SNHLY and FYNNEI. Between the trimmed V and J ends, which lost 6 bases and 4 bases, there was a span of 9 bases. This CDR3 has 12 residues. CDR3 region: CASRQQPYGYTF. As DNA, the CDR3 is TGTGCCAGCAGGCAACAGCCCTATGGCTACACCTTC.

The chain is built from TRBV5-5 and TRBJ2-7; a weak D match, TRBD1 (5 bases). CDR1 and CDR2 (germline): SGHKS, YYEKEE (reference sequence). The CDR3 is 13 amino acids. Trimming cost V 4 bases and J 2 bases, with 10 bases left between them. The CDR3 is CASSVDSAYEQYF. CDR3 nucleotides: TGTGCCAGCAGCGTCGACAGCGCCTACGAGCAGTACTTC.

The J gene is TRBJ2-7, the V gene TRBV18; unclear D gene. Per germline, CDR1 KGHSH and CDR2 LQKENI. V was cut by 6 bases and J by 2 bases, with 14 bases left in between. CDR3 size: 14 residues. CDR3 sequence reads: CASSGPFKTYEQYF. The DNA of the CDR3 is TGTGCCAGCTCGGGCCCGTTTAAGACCTACGAGCAGTACTTC.

The CDR3 nucleotides read TGTGCCAGCAGCCAAGATATGAGGAACACAGATACGCAGTATTTT. Translated: CASSQDMRNTDTQYF. This chain joins TRBV4-2 and TRBJ2-3; D remains unclear. The V end lost 0 bases, the J end lost 2 bases, and 9 bases lay between the germline ends. Germline CDR1 is LGHNA and CDR2 is YNFKEQ. CDR3 size: 15 residues.

This chain uses TRBV25-1 with TRBJ1-4; no clear D. Trimming removed 1 base from V and 3 bases from J, with 12 bases in between. Germline V gene data show CDR1 as MGHDK and CDR2 as SYGVNS. The CDR3 is made up of 16 amino acids. CDR3 loop: CASSELGRRPNEKLFF. CDR3 nucleotides: TGTGCCAGCAGTGAATTGGGCAGGCGACCTAATGAAAAACTGTTTTTT.

This chain connects TRBV7-9 to TRBJ2-2; 11 bases agree with TRBD2. After removal of 5 bases from V and 3 bases from J, the junction contained 5 bases not matched to a gene. Germline CDR1 is SEHNR and CDR2 is FQNEAQ (reference sequence). This CDR3 region has 16 residues. The CDR3 loop is CASSPTSGGDTGELFF. The CDR3 bases are TGTGCCAGCAGCCCTACTAGCGGGGGAGACACCGGGGAGCTGTTTTTT.

V usage is TRBV7-9 and J usage is TRBJ2-3; TRBD1 matches at 7 bases. Trimming took 3 bases from V and 0 from J; bases not matched to a gene: 3. Germline lookup yields CDR1 SEHNR and CDR2 FQNEAQ (reference sequence). The length of the CDR3 is 15 residues. CDR3 in amino acids: CASSFYRGSTDTQYF. The CDR3 DNA sequence: TGTGCCAGCAGCTTTTACAGGGGTAGCACAGATACGCAGTATTTT.

J is TRBJ2-1 and V is TRBV5-1; 9 bases match TRBD2. Germline assignment: CDR1 SGHRS and CDR2 YFSETQ. This CDR3 is built from 17 residues. The trim removed 5 bases at V and 2 bases at J, leaving 11 bases unmatched. CDR3: CASSHPPASGAYNEQFF. DNA for the CDR3: TGCGCCAGCAGTCACCCCCCTGCTAGCGGGGCCTACAATGAGCAGTTCTTC.